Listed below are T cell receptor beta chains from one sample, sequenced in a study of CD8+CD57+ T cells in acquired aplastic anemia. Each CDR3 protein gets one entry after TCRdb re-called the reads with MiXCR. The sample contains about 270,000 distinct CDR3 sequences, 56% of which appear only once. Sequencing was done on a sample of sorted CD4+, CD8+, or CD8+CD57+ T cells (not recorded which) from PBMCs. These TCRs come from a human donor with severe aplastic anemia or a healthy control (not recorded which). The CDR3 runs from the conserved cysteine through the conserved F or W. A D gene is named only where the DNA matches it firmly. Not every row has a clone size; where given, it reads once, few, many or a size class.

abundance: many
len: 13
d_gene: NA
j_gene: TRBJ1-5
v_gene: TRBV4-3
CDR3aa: CASSQLILQPQHF
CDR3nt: TGCGCCAGCAGCCAGTTGATCCTCCAGCCCCAGCATTTT

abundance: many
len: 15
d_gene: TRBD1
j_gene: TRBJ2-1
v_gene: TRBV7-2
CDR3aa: CASSQDRVGYNEQFF
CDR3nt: TGTGCCAGCAGCCAGGACAGGGTAGGATACAATGAGCAGTTCTTC

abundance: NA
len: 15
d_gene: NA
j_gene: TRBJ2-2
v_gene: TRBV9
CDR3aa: CASSVRAGSSGELFF
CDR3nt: TGTGCCAGCAGCGTGCGGGCGGGGAGTTCCGGGGAGCTGTTTTTT

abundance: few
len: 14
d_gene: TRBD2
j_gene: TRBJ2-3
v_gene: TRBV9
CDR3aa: CASSTTGGTDTQYF
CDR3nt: TGTGCCAGCAGCACAACGGGGGGGACAGATACGCAGTATTTT

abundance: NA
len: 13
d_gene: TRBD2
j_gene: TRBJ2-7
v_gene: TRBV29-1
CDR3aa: CSAGREGLYEQYF
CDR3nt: TGCAGCGCCGGGCGGGAGGGATTGTACGAGCAGTACTTC

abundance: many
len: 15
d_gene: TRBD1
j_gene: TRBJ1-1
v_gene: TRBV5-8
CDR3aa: CASSLSDRRSPEAFF
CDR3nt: TGTGCCAGCAGCCTATCGGACAGGCGGTCGCCCGAAGCTTTCTTT

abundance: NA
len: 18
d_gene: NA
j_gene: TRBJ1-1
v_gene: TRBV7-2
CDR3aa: CASSLGRRLAGANTEAFF
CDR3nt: TGTGCCAGCAGCTTAGGTCGTCGACTAGCGGGGGCGAACACTGAAGCTTTCTTT

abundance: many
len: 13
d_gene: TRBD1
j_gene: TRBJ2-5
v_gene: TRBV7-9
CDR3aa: CASKDRGWETQYF
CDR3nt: TGTGCCAGCAAAGACAGGGGTTGGGAGACCCAGTACTTC

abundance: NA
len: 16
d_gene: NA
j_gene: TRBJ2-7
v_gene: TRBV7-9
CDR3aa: CASSLTDTIVSYEQYF
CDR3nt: TGTGCCAGCAGCTTAACCGACACAATAGTTTCCTACGAGCAGTACTTC

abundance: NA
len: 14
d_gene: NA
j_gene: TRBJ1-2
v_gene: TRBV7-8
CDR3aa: CASSLVRGFYGYTF
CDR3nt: TGTGCCAGCAGCTTAGTAAGGGGGTTCTATGGCTACACCTTC

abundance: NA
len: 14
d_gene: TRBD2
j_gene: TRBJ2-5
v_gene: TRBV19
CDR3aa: CASGLAGHQETQYF
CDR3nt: TGTGCCAGTGGTCTAGCGGGGCACCAAGAGACCCAGTACTTC

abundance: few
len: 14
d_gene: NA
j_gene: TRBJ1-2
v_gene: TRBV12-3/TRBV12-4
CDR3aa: CASSLQDLLGGYTF
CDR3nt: TGTGCCAGCAGTTTACAGGACCTCCTCGGAGGCTACACCTTC

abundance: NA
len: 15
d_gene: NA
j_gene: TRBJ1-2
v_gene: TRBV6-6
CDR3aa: CASSYSTRDNYGYTF
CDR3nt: TGTGCCAGCAGTTACTCGACAAGGGACAACTATGGCTACACCTTC

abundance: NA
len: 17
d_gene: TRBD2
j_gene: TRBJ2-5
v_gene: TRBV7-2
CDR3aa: CASSQELAGGLGETQYF
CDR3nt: TGCGCCAGCAGCCAAGAACTAGCGGGGGGGCTAGGAGAGACCCAGTACTTC

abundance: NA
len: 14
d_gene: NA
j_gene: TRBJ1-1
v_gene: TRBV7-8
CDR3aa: CASSLQGTNTEAFF
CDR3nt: TGTGCCAGCAGCTTGCAGGGGACGAACACTGAAGCTTTCTTT

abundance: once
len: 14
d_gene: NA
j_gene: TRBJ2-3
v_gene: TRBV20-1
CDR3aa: CSASSGPSRDTQYF
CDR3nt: TGCAGTGCCAGCAGCGGGCCATCTAGGGATACGCAGTATTTT

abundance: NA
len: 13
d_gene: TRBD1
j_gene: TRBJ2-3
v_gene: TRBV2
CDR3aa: CASKGTGADTQYF
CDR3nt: TGTGCCAGCAAAGGGACAGGGGCAGATACGCAGTATTTT

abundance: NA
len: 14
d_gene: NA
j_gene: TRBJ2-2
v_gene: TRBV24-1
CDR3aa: CATSETANTGELFF
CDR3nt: TGTGCCACCAGTGAAACAGCGAACACCGGGGAGCTGTTTTTT

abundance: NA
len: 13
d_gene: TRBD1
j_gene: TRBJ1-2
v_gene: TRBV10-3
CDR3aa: CAISVSDREGYTF
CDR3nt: TGTGCCATCAGTGTATCCGACAGGGAAGGCTACACCTTC

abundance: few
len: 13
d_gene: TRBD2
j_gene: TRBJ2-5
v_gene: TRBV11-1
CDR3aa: CASNGGAGGTQYF
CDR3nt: TGTGCCAGCAACGGGGGGGCCGGAGGGACCCAGTACTTC

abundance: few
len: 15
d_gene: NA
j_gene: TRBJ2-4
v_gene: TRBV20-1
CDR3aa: CSARDINRAKNIQYF
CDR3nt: TGCAGTGCTAGAGATATAAACAGGGCCAAAAACATTCAGTACTTC